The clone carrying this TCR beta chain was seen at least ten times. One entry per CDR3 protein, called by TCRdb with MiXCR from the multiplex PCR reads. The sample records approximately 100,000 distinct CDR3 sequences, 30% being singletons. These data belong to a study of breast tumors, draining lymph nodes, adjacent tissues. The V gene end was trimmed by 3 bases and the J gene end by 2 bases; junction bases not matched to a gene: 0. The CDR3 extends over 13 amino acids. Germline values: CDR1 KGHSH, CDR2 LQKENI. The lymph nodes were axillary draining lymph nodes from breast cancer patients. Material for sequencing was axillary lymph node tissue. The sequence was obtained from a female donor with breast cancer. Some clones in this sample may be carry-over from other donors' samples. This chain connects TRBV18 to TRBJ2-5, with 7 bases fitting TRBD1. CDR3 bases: TGTGCCAGCTCACCGACAGGGCAAGAGACCCAGTACTTC. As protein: CASSPTGQETQYF.